This T cell receptor (beta chain) was documented in a study of T cell changes during pregnancy in multiple sclerosis. V lost 5 bases and J lost 3, with 15 bases in between. CDR1 is SEHNR, CDR2 FQNEAQ, per germline (reference sequence). The CDR3 sequence is 15 residues long. Some clones are missing from TCRdb's copy, which holds only in-frame ones; the method was immunoSEQ multiplex PCR. In the table there are some 77,000 clones, under 95% of which are singletons. Specimen: peripheral blood, collected after pregnancy. V is TRBV7-9 and J is TRBJ2-3; a weak D match, TRBD1 (8 bases). The clonotype was recovered from a female donor in good health, enrolled as a control in a pregnancy study. The CDR3 DNA reads as TGTGCCAGCAGCGAAGACAGGGGAGGGACAGATACGCAGTATTTT. Its protein product is CASSEDRGGTDTQYF.